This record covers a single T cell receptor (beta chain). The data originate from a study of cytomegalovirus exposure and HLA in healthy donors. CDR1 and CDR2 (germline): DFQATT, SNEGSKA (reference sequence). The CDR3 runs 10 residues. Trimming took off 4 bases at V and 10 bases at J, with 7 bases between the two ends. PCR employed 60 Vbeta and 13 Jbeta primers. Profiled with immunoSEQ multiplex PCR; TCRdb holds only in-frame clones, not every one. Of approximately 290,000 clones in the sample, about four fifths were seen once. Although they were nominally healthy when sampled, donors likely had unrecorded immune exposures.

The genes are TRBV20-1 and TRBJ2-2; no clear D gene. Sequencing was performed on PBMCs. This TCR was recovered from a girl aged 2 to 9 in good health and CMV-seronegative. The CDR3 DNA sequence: TGCAGTGCTAAGCTAAAGGAGCTGTTTTTT. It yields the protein CSAKLKELFF.